This record covers a single TCR beta chain. This clonotype was seen many times. Its antigen target is currently unknown. Base qualities are missing; no much larger clone stands one base away. Sequencing relied on an Illumina HiSeq 1500. Using fastp at Q25 and MiXCR, TCRdb reprocessed the public reads and kept productive beta chains. Identical CDR3 proteins give one entry, which carries the most common genes and DNA. The sample profile shows around 260,000 distinct CDR3 sequences; roughly 25% of them were found once. Approximately 15% of the sample lies in the top ten. This entry is derived from a study of T cell repertoires in cytomegalovirus infection (dated by TCRdb to between 2018 and 2021). General notes on the study: Donor HLA type was relevant to the analysis, as public TCR beta signatures indicated carriage of CMV infection together with the matching HLA type. General findings and caveats noted by the study authors: In both this cohort and an independent roughly 350-donor cohort, the cumulative frequency of public TCR beta family members distinguished carriers of CMV infection plus the relevant HLA type. The ex vivo response was dominated by HLA-C-restricted CMV-specific TCR beta clonotypes, and the single most frequent clonotype in two of eight donors was supplied by these HLA-C-restricted clonotypes.

At the junction V is shortened by 5 bases and J by 3 bases, with 23 bases in between. Spanning cysteine to phenylalanine, the CDR3 consists of 17 amino acids. Of the read, only the CDR3 DNA is kept; its 51 bases are in frame from base 1. Taken from the germline V gene, the CDR1 and CDR2 loops are SGHTA and FQGNSA. This receptor was obtained from a human donor in good health (CMV status not recorded). Some clones in this sample may be carry-over from other donors' samples. The V and J genes are TRBV7-2 and TRBJ2-7, and the D gene may be TRBD1, 6 bases matching. The specimen sequenced was PBMCs. The DNA sequence reads TGTGCCAGCAGCGGAAGGGCAGGACAGACGCCCCTCTACGAGCAGTACTTC. This yields the protein CASSGRAGQTPLYEQYF.